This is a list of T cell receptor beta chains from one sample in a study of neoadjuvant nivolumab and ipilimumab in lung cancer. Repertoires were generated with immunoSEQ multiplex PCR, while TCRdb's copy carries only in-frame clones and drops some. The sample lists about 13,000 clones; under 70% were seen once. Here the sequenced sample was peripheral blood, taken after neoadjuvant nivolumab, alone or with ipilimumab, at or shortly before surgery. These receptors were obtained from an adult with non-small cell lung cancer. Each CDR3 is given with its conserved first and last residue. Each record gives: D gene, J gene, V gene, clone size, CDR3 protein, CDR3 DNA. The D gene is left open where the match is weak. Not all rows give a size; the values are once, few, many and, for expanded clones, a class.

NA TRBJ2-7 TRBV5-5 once CASNPGPGNEQYF TGTGCCAGTAACCCAGGTCCAGGGAACGAGCAGTACTTC
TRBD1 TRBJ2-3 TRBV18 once CASSRTGTSTDTQYF TGTGCCAGCTCCCGGACAGGCACTAGCACAGATACGCAGTATTTT
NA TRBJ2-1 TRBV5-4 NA CASSLWRARRFNEQFF TGTGCCAGCAGCTTGTGGAGGGCCCGGAGGTTCAATGAGCAGTTCTTC
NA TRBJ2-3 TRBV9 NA CASSVATGGDTQYF TGTGCCAGCAGCGTAGCTACCGGGGGAGATACGCAGTATTTT
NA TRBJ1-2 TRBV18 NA CASSPSGLGYTF TGTGCCAGCTCACCCTCAGGGCTTGGCTACACCTTC
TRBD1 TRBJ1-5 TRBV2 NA CASRGTGENQPQHF TGTGCCAGCAGGGGGACAGGGGAAAATCAGCCCCAGCATTTT
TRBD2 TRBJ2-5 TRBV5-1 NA CASSQAGTSEETQYF TGCGCCAGCAGCCAAGCTGGGACTAGCGAAGAGACCCAGTACTTC
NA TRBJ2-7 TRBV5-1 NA CASNLQGFSYEQYF TGCGCCAGCAACCTCCAGGGGTTCTCCTACGAGCAGTACTTC
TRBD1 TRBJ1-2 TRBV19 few CASSKTLQGNYGYTF TGTGCCAGTAGCAAAACTCTACAGGGGAACTATGGCTACACCTTC
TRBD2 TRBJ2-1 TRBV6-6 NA CASSSGTSGRGEQFF TGTGCCAGCAGTTCGGGGACTAGCGGGAGAGGTGAGCAGTTCTTC
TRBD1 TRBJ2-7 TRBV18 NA CASSGTTLTGNEQYF TGTGCCAGCTCAGGTACAACCCTGACAGGGAACGAGCAGTACTTC
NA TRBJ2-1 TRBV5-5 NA CASAPLGGALDNEQFF TGTGCCAGCGCCCCTTTAGGGGGGGCCCTCGACAATGAGCAGTTCTTC
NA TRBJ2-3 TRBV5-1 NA CASSWSDGADTQYF TGCGCCAGCAGCTGGTCGGACGGGGCAGATACGCAGTATTTT
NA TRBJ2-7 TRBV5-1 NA CASSLGQDLYEQYF TGCGCCAGCAGCTTGGGTCAGGACCTCTACGAGCAGTACTTC
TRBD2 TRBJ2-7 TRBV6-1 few CASSVGGRALEQYF TGTGCCAGCAGTGTCGGCGGGAGGGCCCTGGAGCAGTACTTC
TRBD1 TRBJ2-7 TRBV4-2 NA CASSPALRTGPYEQYF TGTGCCAGCAGCCCAGCCCTGAGGACAGGGCCCTACGAGCAGTACTTC
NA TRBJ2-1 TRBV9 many CASSVADEQFF TGTGCCAGCAGCGTAGCTGATGAGCAGTTCTTC
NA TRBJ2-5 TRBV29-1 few CSVDRSHETQYF TGCAGCGTTGACAGGAGCCACGAGACCCAGTACTTC
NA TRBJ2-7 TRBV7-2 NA CASSFLGVAVLYEQYF TGTGCCAGCAGCTTTCTGGGTGTAGCGGTCCTCTACGAGCAGTACTTC
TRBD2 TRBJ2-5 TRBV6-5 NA CASSGRETQYF TGTGCCAGCAGCGGGAGGGAGACCCAGTACTTC
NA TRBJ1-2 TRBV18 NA CASSPPETSGYTF TGTGCCAGCTCACCACCGGAAACCTCTGGCTACACCTTC
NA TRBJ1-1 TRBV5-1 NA CASSLQVGNTEAFF TGCGCCAGCAGCTTGCAGGTAGGGAACACTGAAGCTTTCTTT
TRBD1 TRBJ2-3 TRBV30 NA CAWMKDRGTTDTQYF TGTGCCTGGATGAAGGACAGGGGTACCACAGATACGCAGTATTTT
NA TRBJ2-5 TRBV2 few CASNYGETQYF TGTGCCAGCAATTACGGAGAGACCCAGTACTTC
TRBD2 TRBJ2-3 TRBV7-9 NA CASSLSLRSGSWTDTQYF TGTGCCAGCAGCTTATCCTTGAGGAGCGGGAGTTGGACAGATACGCAGTATTTT
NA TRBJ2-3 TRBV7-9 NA CASPSPGSGTDTQYF TGTGCCAGCCCCTCCCCGGGGAGTGGCACAGATACGCAGTATTTT
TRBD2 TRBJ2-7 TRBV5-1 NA CASSLAGTSGKREQYF TGCGCCAGCAGCTTGGCCGGGACTAGCGGGAAGAGGGAGCAGTACTTC
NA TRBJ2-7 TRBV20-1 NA CSAPELYEQYF TGCAGTGCTCCGGAACTCTACGAGCAGTACTTC
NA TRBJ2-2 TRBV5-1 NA CASSPQGSETGELFF TGCGCCAGCAGCCCGCAGGGGAGTGAGACCGGGGAGCTGTTTTTT
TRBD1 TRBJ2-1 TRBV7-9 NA CASSLGTVNEQFF TGTGCCAGCAGCTTGGGGACAGTCAATGAGCAGTTCTTC
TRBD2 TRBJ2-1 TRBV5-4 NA CASSEAGAGEQFF TGTGCCAGCAGCGAAGCGGGAGCAGGTGAGCAGTTCTTC
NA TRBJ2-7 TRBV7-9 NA CASSSNRDWTYEQYF TGTGCCAGCAGCTCCAACCGGGACTGGACCTACGAGCAGTACTTC
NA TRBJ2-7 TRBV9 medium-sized CASSVAPGSEQYF TGTGCCAGCAGCGTAGCTCCGGGAAGCGAGCAGTACTTC
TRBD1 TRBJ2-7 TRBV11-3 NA CASSLEGTGFYEQYF TGTGCCAGCAGCTTAGAGGGGACAGGGTTCTACGAGCAGTACTTC
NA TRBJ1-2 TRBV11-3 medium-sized CASSPGTYGYTF TGTGCCAGCAGCCCCGGGACCTATGGCTACACCTTC
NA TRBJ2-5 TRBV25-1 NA CASSTWETQYF TGTGCCAGCAGTACGTGGGAGACCCAGTACTTC
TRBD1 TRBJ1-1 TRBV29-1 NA CSVGGQVITEAFF TGCAGCGTTGGGGGACAGGTGATCACTGAAGCTTTCTTT